This T cell receptor (beta chain) comes out of a study of immune heterogeneity within non-small cell lung tumors. Study results and caveats: Clonality of local T cells correlated moderately but significantly with local tumor mutational burden (R 0.3 to 0.4). Across individual patients, the high-frequency T-cell receptor beta clonotypes were largely distinct. Dominant CDR3 beta clonotypes repeated across a patient's tumor loci, while different loci held unique high-frequency clones.

This clonotype has just a few counts. Its antigen is not known. TCR beta CDR3 amplification used multiplex PCR with 32 V and 13 J primers. Using its own MiXCR run on the multiplex PCR reads, TCRdb lists one record per CDR3 protein. The sample has roughly 5,000 distinct CDR3 sequences, 36% seen once. The authors used 600 ng of bulk tumor genomic DNA per sample as template. Several biopsies per primary tumor were taken during surgery, spaced as far apart as possible. The cohort was untreated, with newly diagnosed non-small cell lung cancer undergoing curative surgery. Non-small cell lung cancer patients, newly diagnosed and having surgery with curative intent, served as donors. Germline V lookup: CDR1 SQVTM, CDR2 ANQGSEA. The CDR3 has 11 residues. Deletions cut 3 bases from V and 3 bases from J, with 6 bases between.

Sequences were obtained from lung tumor tissue. The chain carries TRBV29-1 and TRBJ2-7; TRBD1 is a possible D gene (6 bases). This sequence originates from a woman in her forties or fifties with non-small cell lung cancer. DNA of the CDR3: TGCAGCGTTGAGGACAGCTACGAGCAGTACTTC. This encodes CSVEDSYEQYF.